This T cell receptor (beta chain) was observed in a study of patients and donors after allogeneic stem cell transplantation. There are many counts of this clonotype. TCRdb itself ran the RT-PCR reads through MiXCR, one entry per CDR3 protein. The table lists 920,000 or so distinct CDR3 sequences, 15% to 20% of them singletons. The CDR3 runs 15 residues. The V segment lost 2 bases and the J segment 7 bases; nucleotides outside the gene matches: 7. Germline assignment: CDR1 SGHRS and CDR2 YFSETQ. This chain uses TRBV5-1 with TRBJ2-1; 9 bases align to TRBD1. The sample was blood, either unsorted or a sorted T cell fraction (not recorded which). The sequence came from a human donor who was either an allogeneic HSCT recipient or a stem cell or donor lymphocyte infusion donor (not recorded which). It is not recorded whose cells these are; they may come from a transplant donor. The CDR3 reads CASSFLQGAGNEQFF. The DNA of the CDR3 is TGCGCCAGCAGCTTTTTACAGGGGGCTGGTAATGAGCAGTTCTTC.